These 16 T cell receptor beta chains originate from one sample sequenced in a study of shared T cell receptors in the human thymus. Measured with immunoSEQ multiplex PCR; TCRdb has only the in-frame clones, and not every one. The top ten hold around 0.01% of the sample, which has 600,000 to 900,000 clones, roughly 85% seen once. This same sample was also taken into another study, of human thymus T cells.

Source material: thymocytes. These receptors originate from a girl less than two years old with a congenital heart defect.

The chain recombines TRBV11-2 with TRBJ1-1; unclear D gene. The germline CDR1 and CDR2 sequences are SGHAT and FQNNGV. The CDR3 length is 14 residues. V lost 5 bases, J lost 1 base, and 11 bases lay in between. The CDR3 DNA is TGTGCCAGCAGCCACAAGAAAAAGAACACTGAAGCTTTCTTT. It encodes CASSHKKKNTEAFF.

V usage is TRBV6-5 and J usage is TRBJ2-3; D remains ambiguous. Germline CDR1 is MNHEY and CDR2 is SVGAGI. V was trimmed by 4 bases and J by 3 bases, leaving 17 bases between them. The CDR3 contains 16 residues. The CDR3 DNA reads TGTGCCAGCAGTTGGGCCCCCCAATCCCCAACAGATACGCAGTATTTT. Its translation is CASSWAPQSPTDTQYF.

The genes are TRBV6-5 and TRBJ2-5; TRBD2 aligns across 7 bases. Germline CDR1 reads MNHEY; CDR2 reads SVGAGI. The length of the CDR3 is 13 residues. Trimming removed 4 bases from V and 3 bases from J; junction bases left unmatched: 2. The CDR3 region has the DNA TGTGCCAGCAGTTGGGGGGGAGAAGAGACCCAGTACTTC. It specifies CASSWGGEETQYF.

The genes are TRBV5-1 and TRBJ1-1, with 9 positions matching TRBD1. The CDR3 is 18 amino acids. CDR1 and CDR2 from the germline V gene are SGHRS and YFSETQ. J was trimmed by 0 bases and V by 3 bases; bases with no gene match: 12. The CDR3 loop is CASSSTGGAFTLNTEAFF. For the CDR3, the DNA is TGCGCCAGCAGCTCCACAGGGGGCGCGTTCACTCTGAACACTGAAGCTTTCTTT.

The count of this clone is one. This sequence joins TRBV7-2 and TRBJ2-1; D ambiguous. This CDR3 spans 17 amino acids. Deletions cut 5 bases from V and 3 bases from J, with 20 bases between. Germline-derived CDR1 and CDR2 are SGHTA and FQGNSA. CDR3 region: CASSLHLGHTVYNEQFF. The DNA of the CDR3 is TGTGCCAGCAGCCTTCATCTAGGCCATACCGTCTACAATGAGCAGTTCTTC.

The gene calls are TRBV25-1 and TRBJ1-1; D is perhaps TRBD1 (5 bases). CDR3 length: 15 residues. Trimming left V 3 bases short and J 4 bases short, with 15 bases between. Germline CDR1 reads MGHDK; CDR2 reads SYGVNS. CDR3 residues: CASSEGKGVATEAFF. The CDR3 region has the DNA TGTGCCAGCAGTGAGGGGAAAGGGGTGGCCACTGAAGCTTTCTTT.

This chain connects TRBV28 to TRBJ1-4, with a weak D call TRBD1 (5 bases). The CDR3 has 17 residues. Germline assignment: CDR1 MDHEN and CDR2 SYDVKM. Trimming removed 6 bases at V and 4 bases at J, with 21 bases between. CDR3 sequence (DNA): TGTGCCAGCAGACCCCGAAATGGGGCCAATGATAATGAAAAACTGTTTTTT. Encoded protein: CASRPRNGANDNEKLFF.

The chain is built from TRBV9 and TRBJ2-3; 7 nucleotides line up with TRBD2. The CDR3 totals 17 residues. The V gene end was trimmed by 0 bases and the J gene end by 4 bases; junction bases not matched to a gene: 11. The germline CDR1 and CDR2 sequences are SGDLS and YYNGEE. The CDR3 here is CASSVGGGLGVADTQYF. Written as DNA, the CDR3 is TGTGCCAGCAGCGTAGGGGGAGGGCTAGGGGTCGCAGATACGCAGTATTTT. Full variable domain (rest looked up from reference TRBV9 and TRBJ2-3): DSGVTQTPKHLITATGQRVTLRCSPRSGDLSVYWYQQSLDQGLQFLIQYYNGEERAKGNILERFSAQQFPDLHSELNLSSLELGDSALYFCASSVGGGLGVADTQYFGPGTRLTVL.

The chain employs TRBV11-2 and TRBJ2-3; D is possibly TRBD2 (5 bases). The CDR3 spans 17 residues. With 5 bases removed from V and 1 base from J, the gap between germline ends came to 19 bases. Per germline, CDR1 SGHAT and CDR2 FQNNGV. The CDR3 is CASSPGSPEAGTDTQYF. The DNA of the CDR3 is TGTGCCAGCAGCCCAGGCTCCCCGGAGGCGGGCACAGATACGCAGTATTTT. Drawing the rest from reference TRBV11-2 and TRBJ2-3, the complete variable domain is EAGVAQSPRYKIIEKRQSVAFWCNPISGHATLYWYQQILGQGPKLLIQFQNNGVVDDSQLPKDRFSAERLKGVDSTLKIQPAKLEDSAVYLCASSPGSPEAGTDTQYFGPGTRLTVL.

The chain is built from TRBV28 and TRBJ2-2, with D perhaps TRBD1 (6 bases). This CDR3 has 17 residues. Germline V CDR1 and CDR2: MDHEN, SYDVKM. Deletions cut 6 bases from V and 3 bases from J, with 20 bases between. CDR3 DNA sequence: TGTGCCAGCAGGGAGCGAAAGCAGGGGCCATACACCGGGGAGCTGTTTTTT. This translates into CASRERKQGPYTGELFF.

CDR3 region: CASSPFAYQVNYGYTF. For the CDR3, the DNA is TGCGCCAGCAGCCCTTTTGCGTACCAGGTGAACTATGGCTACACCTTC. The V and J genes are TRBV5-1 and TRBJ1-2, with D unclear. Per germline, CDR1 SGHRS and CDR2 YFSETQ. The CDR3 consists of 16 residues. Between the trimmed V and J ends, which lost 4 bases and 2 bases, there was a span of 18 bases.

V and J are TRBV7-6 and TRBJ2-3; TRBD2 matches at 15 bases. This CDR3 is built from 18 residues. Looked up from germline, CDR1 is SGHVS and CDR2 is FNYEAQ. The V gene end was trimmed by 4 bases and the J gene end by 2 bases; junction bases not matched to a gene: 7. The CDR3 coding sequence is TGTGCCAGCAGCTGGGGACTAGCGGGGGGTGGTTCCACAGATACGCAGTATTTT. Translated, it gives CASSWGLAGGGSTDTQYF.

The rearrangement joins TRBV6-6 to TRBJ1-2; TRBD1 is a possible D gene (5 bases). Germline V CDR1 and CDR2: MNHNY, SVGAGI (reference sequence). With 6 bases removed from V and 4 bases from J, the gap between germline ends came to 12 bases. CDR3 length: 13 amino acids. The CDR3 is CASSTGRRYGYTF. The CDR3 nucleotides are TGTGCCAGCAGCACAGGACGGCGCTATGGCTACACCTTC.

In this sample, this clone turned up once. The chain uses TRBV5-5 and TRBJ2-1, with TRBD1 as a possible D gene (6 bases). V dropped 0 bases and J dropped 0 bases, with 22 bases sitting between them. CDR1 is SGHKS and CDR2 is YYEKEE in the germline V gene (reference sequence). This CDR3 spans 20 amino acids. CDR3 nucleotide sequence: TGTGCCAGCAGCTTGGCGGTCAGGGGTGTCCCCTTGAGCTCCTACAATGAGCAGTTCTTC. As protein: CASSLAVRGVPLSSYNEQFF.

This clone turned up a few times. The gene calls are TRBV7-3 and TRBJ2-3; 11 positions match TRBD2. This CDR3 has 15 residues. After removal of 5 bases from V and 1 base from J, the junction contained 2 bases not matched to a gene. Germline V gene sequence: CDR1 SGHTA, CDR2 FQGTGA. The CDR3 DNA follows: TGTGCCAGCAGCAGTAGCGGGGGGGGCACAGATACGCAGTATTTT. Its protein is CASSSSGGGTDTQYF.

This clone was counted a single time. This chain uses TRBV7-8 with TRBJ1-2; TRBD1 is a possible D gene (5 bases). V lost 1 base and J lost 6, with 12 bases in between. This CDR3 is 14 amino acids long. Germline loops: CDR1 SGHVS, CDR2 FQNEAQ. CDR3 protein: CASSLEGIWDGYTF. CDR3 DNA: TGTGCCAGCAGCTTAGAGGGGATCTGGGATGGCTACACCTTC.